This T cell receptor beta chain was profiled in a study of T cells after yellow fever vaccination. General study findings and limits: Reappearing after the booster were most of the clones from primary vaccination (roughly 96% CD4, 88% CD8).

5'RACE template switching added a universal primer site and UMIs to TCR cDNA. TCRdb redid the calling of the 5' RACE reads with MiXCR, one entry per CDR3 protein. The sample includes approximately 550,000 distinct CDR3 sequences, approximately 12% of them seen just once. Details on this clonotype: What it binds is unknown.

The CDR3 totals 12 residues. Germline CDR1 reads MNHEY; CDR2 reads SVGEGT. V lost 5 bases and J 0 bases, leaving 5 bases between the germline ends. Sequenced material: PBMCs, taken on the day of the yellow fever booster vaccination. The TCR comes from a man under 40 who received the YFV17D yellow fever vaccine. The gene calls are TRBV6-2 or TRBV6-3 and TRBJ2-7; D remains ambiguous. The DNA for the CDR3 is TGTGCCAGCAGTCACCACTCCTACGAGCAGTACTTC. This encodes CASSHHSYEQYF.